The 28 T cell receptor beta chains below were found in one sample sequenced in a study of cytomegalovirus exposure and HLA in healthy donors. PCR primers comprised 60 Vbeta and 13 Jbeta primers. Profiling relied on immunoSEQ multiplex PCR, and the TCRdb table lists in-frame clones only, not all of them. Its table lists about 65,000 clones. What was sequenced was PBMCs. The source of these receptors is a boy younger than 18 in good health and CMV-seronegative.

In the case of this clone: An end of the junction differs from the germline gene, which may be a read error. The genes are TRBV30 and TRBJ2-3; 9 nucleotides agree with TRBD2. Germline V lookup: CDR1 GTSNPN, CDR2 SVGIG (reference sequence). The CDR3 extends over 11 amino acids. The CDR3 coding sequence is TGTGCCTGGTGGGCGGGAGGGCTCATACATTTT. It specifies CAWWAGGLIHF. Full variable domain (missing parts from reference TRBV30 and TRBJ2-3): SQTIHQWPATLVQPVGSPLSLECTVEGTSNPNLYWYRQAAGRGLQLLFYSVGIGQISSEVPQNLSASRPQDRQFILSSKKLLLSDSGFYLCAWWAGGLIHFGPGTRLTVL.

This chain uses TRBV6-5 with TRBJ1-4; tentatively, D is TRBD1 (6 bases). The CDR3 contains 14 residues. CDR1 and CDR2 from the germline V gene are MNHEY and SVGAGI. V was clipped by 10 bases and J by 1 base, with 13 bases between them. CDR3 amino acids: CAIIGGKTNEKLFF. DNA for the CDR3: TGTGCCATTATTGGGGGCAAAACTAATGAAAAACTGTTTTTT.

This sequence joins TRBV19 and TRBJ1-1; D might be TRBD1 (6 bases). Germline V CDR1 and CDR2: LNHDA, SQIVND (reference sequence). V lost 4 bases and J 4 bases, leaving 16 bases between the germline ends. The CDR3 totals 15 residues. Written as DNA, the CDR3 is TGTGCCAGTAGTAGGCCGACAGGTAAGATCACTGAAGCTTTCTTT. It encodes CASSRPTGKITEAFF.

Points on this clone: Its ends do not fully match the called genes, so a read error is possible. The same CDR3 also results from other DNA sequences found in this sample. The V and J genes are TRBV7-8 and TRBJ1-2, with a tentative D call TRBD1 (6 bases). The CDR3 is 15 residues long. The V gene's germline CDR1 is SGHVS and CDR2 FQNEAQ. The CDR3, as DNA: TGCGCCAGCAGCTCCCGCTACGACAGGAACTATGGCTACACCTTC. Its protein product is CASSSRYDRNYGYTF.

The chain recombines TRBV6-4 with TRBJ1-1; 9 bases align to TRBD1. V lost 10 bases, J lost 4 bases, and 16 bases stayed unmatched. The CDR3 sequence is 16 residues long. The germline V gene has CDR1 MRHNA and CDR2 SNTAGT. The CDR3 DNA is TGTGCCACGTCGGGACAGGGAAGCAAGGGGGGCACTGAAGCTTTCTTT. Protein sequence: CATSGQGSKGGTEAFF.

The rearrangement links TRBV11-3 to TRBJ2-7; a weak D match, TRBD2 (6 bases). This CDR3 has 14 residues. CDR1 is SGHNT and CDR2 is YENEEA in the germline V gene. Trimming took off 5 bases at V and 1 base at J, with 12 bases between the two ends. In DNA, the CDR3 is TGTGCCAGCAGCCTACTAGGAGGGTCCTACGAGCAGTACTTC. Its protein product is CASSLLGGSYEQYF.

This chain joins TRBV27 and TRBJ2-5; 11 positions agree with TRBD2. The CDR3 is 17 residues long. From germline, CDR1 is MNHEY and CDR2 SMNVEV (reference sequence). V shed 5 bases and J 2 bases; nucleotides not matched to a gene: 10. CDR3 protein: CASSATPGLAEQETQYF. The DNA for the CDR3 is TGTGCCAGCAGTGCTACCCCGGGACTAGCGGAACAAGAGACCCAGTACTTC.

This chain joins TRBV5-1 and TRBJ1-4, with 11 bases that match TRBD1. Looked up from germline, CDR1 is SGHRS and CDR2 is YFSETQ. The CDR3 contains 16 residues. The V gene end was trimmed by 4 bases and the J gene end by 5 bases; junction bases not matched to a gene: 7. CDR3: CASSPGTGGRNEKLFF. CDR3 nucleotides: TGCGCCAGCAGCCCAGGGACAGGGGGTAGGAATGAAAAACTGTTTTTT. Full variable domain (rest looked up from reference TRBV5-1 and TRBJ1-4): KAGVTQTPRYLIKTRGQQVTLSCSPISGHRSVSWYQQTPGQGLQFLFEYFSETQRNKGNFPGRFSGRQFSNSRSEMNVSTLELGDSALYLCASSPGTGGRNEKLFFGSGTQLSVL.

The chain carries TRBV12-5 and TRBJ2-7, with 8 bases identical to TRBD1. The CDR3 is 15 residues long. V shed 3 bases, J shed 6 bases, and the junction held 10 bases outside the gene matches. Germline CDR1 LGHNT, CDR2 FRNRAP. CDR3 in amino acids: CASGFDQGASREQYF. Written as DNA, the CDR3 is TGTGCTAGTGGTTTTGACCAGGGGGCGAGTCGCGAGCAGTACTTC.

This chain joins TRBV18 and TRBJ2-3, with D possibly TRBD1 on 5 matching bases. Germline V CDR1 and CDR2: KGHSH, LQKENI. V dropped 3 bases and J dropped 1 base, with 14 bases sitting between them. The CDR3 loop spans 16 amino acids. The CDR3 sequence is CASSPFTGSGTDTQYF. The CDR3 DNA sequence: TGTGCCAGCTCACCGTTTACAGGCTCGGGCACAGATACGCAGTATTTT.

The CDR3 DNA sequence: TGTGCCAGCAGCGTAGGACAGGGGAGTTTTAATTCACCCCTCCACTTT. Encoded protein: CASSVGQGSFNSPLHF. This rearrangement joins TRBV9 to TRBJ1-6; 8 bases fit TRBD1. From germline, CDR1 is SGDLS and CDR2 YYNGEE. This CDR3 has 16 residues. V lost 0 bases, J lost 6 bases, and 5 bases stayed unmatched.

The chain carries TRBV5-6 and TRBJ2-7; 9 bases map to TRBD1. The length of the CDR3 is 15 residues. Germline assignment: CDR1 SGHDT and CDR2 YYEEEE. The V segment lost 4 bases and the J segment 1 base; nucleotides outside the gene matches: 6. CDR3: CASSPETGGSYEQYF. The CDR3 DNA reads TGTGCCAGCAGCCCGGAGACAGGGGGGTCCTACGAGCAGTACTTC.

This chain connects TRBV6-6 to TRBJ1-5; 7 positions agree with TRBD1. J gave up 1 base and V 8 bases, and 5 bases lay outside the gene matches. The CDR3 consists of 14 residues. Per the germline V gene, CDR1 is MNHNY and CDR2 is SVGAGI (reference sequence). The CDR3 region is CASAPGGSNQPQHF. The CDR3 DNA follows: TGTGCCAGCGCTCCAGGGGGGAGCAATCAGCCCCAGCATTTT.

The rearrangement uses TRBV9 and TRBJ2-1, with TRBD2 identical over 8 bases. The CDR3 is made up of 14 amino acids. In germline, CDR1 is SGDLS, CDR2 YYNGEE. The J segment lost 7 bases and the V segment lost 2 bases, leaving 5 bases of the junction unmatched. CDR3 in amino acids: CASSVGLALNEQFF. DNA of the CDR3: TGTGCCAGCAGCGTCGGACTAGCCCTTAATGAGCAGTTCTTC.

The chain is built from TRBV5-1 and TRBJ2-7; TRBD2 is a possible D gene (6 bases). CDR3 length equals 14 residues. The germline gives CDR1 SGHRS, CDR2 YFSETQ. Trimming stripped 5 bases from V and 2 bases from J, with 14 bases between. DNA for the CDR3: TGCGCCAGCAGGCCTGACGGGGGAGCCTACGAGCAGTACTTC. Translation gives CASRPDGGAYEQYF.

The chain joins TRBV7-2 to TRBJ2-5; 16 bases match TRBD2. V gave up 5 bases and J gave up 6 bases; unmatched junction bases: 3. The germline V gene encodes CDR1 SGHTA and CDR2 FQGNSA. The CDR3 has 15 residues. The CDR3 region has the DNA TGTGCCAGCAGCCAGGGACTAGCGGGGGGGAAGACCCAGTACTTC. Amino acids: CASSQGLAGGKTQYF.

The chain links TRBV5-1 to TRBJ2-7; 7 bases fit TRBD1. The CDR3 has 16 residues. CDR1 and CDR2 (germline): SGHRS, YFSETQ. Trimming took 2 bases from V and 0 from J; bases not matched to a gene: 8. The CDR3 loop is CASSLTGASTSYEQYF. CDR3 DNA: TGCGCCAGCAGCTTAACAGGGGCCAGTACCTCCTACGAGCAGTACTTC.

The chain recombines TRBV28 with TRBJ1-2; a weak D match, TRBD1 (5 bases). Germline CDR1 MDHEN, CDR2 SYDVKM. This CDR3 spans 13 amino acids. V shed 8 bases and J shed 4 bases, with 14 bases lying between them. CDR3: CASLGPASYGYTF. The CDR3 nucleotides read TGTGCCAGCCTGGGGCCGGCCAGCTATGGCTACACCTTC.

The J gene is TRBJ2-2, the V gene TRBV7-2; D might be TRBD1 (6 bases). Looked up from germline, CDR1 is SGHTA and CDR2 is FQGNSA. The CDR3 has 15 residues. V lost 5 bases, J lost 6 bases, and 16 bases lay in between. CDR3 sequence: CASSPTGRGSGELFF. The CDR3 nucleotides are TGTGCCAGCAGCCCTACAGGAAGGGGGTCCGGGGAGCTGTTTTTT.

The chain links TRBV4-3 to TRBJ2-2; D gene unclear. The CDR3 runs to 15 residues. Germline V lookup: CDR1 LGHNA, CDR2 YSLEER. V lost 0 bases and J 4 bases, leaving 9 bases between the germline ends. The CDR3 region has the DNA TGCGCCAGCAGCCAAGATAACAGCCTCACCGGGGAGCTGTTTTTT. It yields the protein CASSQDNSLTGELFF.

The gene calls are TRBV5-1 and TRBJ1-2; 8 nucleotides align to TRBD1. With V trimmed by 0 bases and J by 5 bases, 3 bases remained unmatched. Germline V gene lookup returns CDR1 SGHRS and CDR2 YFSETQ. The CDR3 consists of 14 residues. CDR3 sequence: CASSLEGQDYGYTF. CDR3 nucleotides: TGCGCCAGCAGCTTGGAGGGACAGGATTATGGCTACACCTTC.

V gene TRBV5-1 combines with J gene TRBJ2-1, with TRBD2 matching over 8 bases. This CDR3 comprises 17 residues. V was pared by 0 bases and J by 0 bases, with 5 bases of the junction left unmatched. CDR1 is SGHRS and CDR2 is YFSETQ in the germline V gene. CDR3 residues: CASSLVRGGSSYNEQFF. CDR3 DNA: TGCGCCAGCAGCTTGGTTCGCGGGGGGAGCTCCTACAATGAGCAGTTCTTC.

The J gene is TRBJ1-5, the V gene TRBV19; TRBD1 matches at 8 bases. Germline V gives CDR1 LNHDA, CDR2 SQIVND (reference sequence). The CDR3 covers 12 residues. CDR3 DNA: TGTGCTACGGACAGGGGCAATCAGCCCCAGCATTTT. It codes for CATDRGNQPQHF.

The V and J genes are TRBV10-3 and TRBJ1-1; 8 positions agree with TRBD1. This CDR3 has 17 amino acids. The trim removed 6 bases at V and 6 bases at J, leaving 18 bases unmatched. The germline V gene has CDR1 ENHRY and CDR2 SYGVKD. CDR3 in DNA: TGTGCCATCAGGGACAGGGAAGGGGCTTCGTGGGATGCTGAAGCTTTCTTT. Translated, it gives CAIRDREGASWDAEAFF.

The chain recombines TRBV5-4 with TRBJ1-3, with 9 bases that match TRBD1. Germline V gene lookup returns CDR1 SGHNT and CDR2 YYREEE (reference sequence). The CDR3 totals 14 residues. V was clipped by 6 bases and J by 3 bases; unmatched bases: 4. The CDR3 DNA reads TGTGCCAGCACCACAGGGGGCATTGGAAACACCATATATTTT. Translated: CASTTGGIGNTIYF.

This chain links TRBV7-9 with TRBJ1-2; possibly TRBD1 for D (6 bases). V lost 6 bases and J 5 bases, leaving 16 bases between the germline ends. Germline CDR1 SEHNR, CDR2 FQNEAQ (reference sequence). The CDR3 covers 14 residues. The CDR3 loop reads CASRPTGEGYGYTF. The DNA for the CDR3 is TGTGCCAGCAGACCGACAGGCGAAGGGTATGGCTACACCTTC.

The chain couples TRBV6-1 to TRBJ1-2; TRBD1 matches 11 bases. CDR1 MNHNS and CDR2 SASEGT come from the germline V gene. The CDR3 has 13 residues. V shed 3 bases, J shed 7 bases, and the junction held 1 base outside the gene matches. The CDR3 DNA is TGTGCCAGCAGTGAGGGGACAGGGGGTGGCTACACCTTC. As protein: CASSEGTGGGYTF.

The rearrangement links TRBV19 to TRBJ2-1, with 8 bases that match TRBD2. The CDR3 extends over 14 amino acids. The V gene end was trimmed by 4 bases and the J gene end by 8 bases; junction bases not matched to a gene: 7. CDR1 is LNHDA, CDR2 SQIVND, per germline (reference sequence). The CDR3 DNA reads TGTGCCAGTAGTAGAGGTAGCGGGGCCGATGAGCAGTTCTTC. Translated: CASSRGSGADEQFF.